One and the same sample provided the 30 T cell receptor beta chains below, sequenced in a study of T cells in women clearing cervical HPV infection. Sequencing was performed with immunoSEQ multiplex PCR; in TCRdb, only in-frame clones are kept and a portion is missing. Across roughly 35,000 clones, the top ten clones capture about 1.5% of the sample. Sequenced input: blood buffy coat. Source of these receptors: a woman between 18 and 70 years old with a cervical HPV16 infection that either progressed to CIN3+ or cleared (not recorded which).

CDR3 in amino acids: CSAPQERGRTGELFF. The DNA read from the CDR3 is TGCAGTGCTCCGCAGGAGAGGGGGAGAACCGGGGAG. The chain combines TRBV20-1 with TRBJ2-2; maybe TRBD1 (6 bases). The sequenced fragment ends 3 residues before the CDR3 boundary, so the rest is inferred from the germline J gene. This CDR3 spans 15 amino acids. Germline V gives CDR1 DFQATT, CDR2 SNEGSKA (reference sequence). Between the trimmed V and J ends, which lost 5 bases and 5 bases, there was a span of 18 bases.

On this clone itself: The read is 3 residues too short to cover the CDR3 end, so that end is filled in from the germline J gene. J is TRBJ2-2 and V is TRBV7-2; no definite D call. CDR3 length equals 14 residues. In germline, CDR1 is SGHTA, CDR2 FQGNSA. Trimming removed 0 bases from V and 6 bases from J, with 8 bases in between. CDR3 loop: CASSLALAAGELFF. The DNA read from the CDR3 is TGTGCCAGCAGCTTAGCATTAGCAGCCGGGGAG.

A remark on this clone: The read is 3 residues too short to cover the CDR3 end, so that end is filled in from the germline J gene. The chain uses TRBV5-6 and TRBJ1-1; D gene uncertain. The ends were cut back, 3 bases at V and 3 bases at J, with 15 bases in the middle. Looked up from germline, CDR1 is SGHDT and CDR2 is YYEEEE. The CDR3 spans 15 residues. The CDR3 DNA, read in part, is TGTGCCAGCAGCTCTTCGGACTGGATGGACACTGAA. Translation gives CASSSSDWMDTE. The entire CDR3 protein reads CASSSSDWMDTEAFF.

In the case of this clone: The read comes to an end 3 residues before the CDR3 does, leaving the germline J gene to fill in the end. V gene TRBV11-2 combines with J gene TRBJ1-6; D is ambiguous. Germline CDR1 is SGHAT and CDR2 is FQNNGV. The CDR3 spans 12 residues. The CDR3 loop is CASSLGRAALHF. Partial CDR3 DNA: TGTGCCAGCAGCTTAGGAAGGGCAGCC.

Notes on this clone: The CDR3 end lies 3 residues beyond the end of the read and is filled in from the germline J gene. The chain carries TRBV18 and TRBJ1-2; D gene ambiguous. This CDR3 is 14 amino acids long. The germline gives CDR1 KGHSH, CDR2 LQKENI. The covered CDR3 bases are TGTGCCAGCTCACCACTAGCGGGAGGGAATGAC. Its translation is CASSPLAGGND. The full CDR3 is CASSPLAGGNDYTF.

Concerning this clone itself: With the read ending 3 residues before the CDR3 end, the germline J gene is used to fill in that end. This chain connects TRBV18 to TRBJ2-3; 7 bases map to TRBD1. The V segment lost 5 bases and the J segment 6 bases; nucleotides outside the gene matches: 8. Germline CDR1 is KGHSH and CDR2 is LQKENI. The CDR3 covers 14 residues. The CDR3 region is CASSFPGQPDTQYF. The covered CDR3 bases are TGTGCCAGCTCATTTCCGGGACAGCCGGATACG. Variable domain in full (rest from reference TRBV18 and TRBJ2-3): NAGVMQNPRHLVRRRGQEARLRCSPMKGHSHVYWYRQLPEEGLKFMVYLQKENIIDESGMPKERFSAEFPKEGPSILRIQQVVRGDSAAYFCASSFPGQPDTQYFGPGTRLTVL.

Worth noting for this clone: The read is 3 residues too short to cover the CDR3 end, so that end is filled in from the germline J gene. The chain employs TRBV19 and TRBJ1-2; the D gene is possibly TRBD1 (6 bases). CDR3 size: 16 residues. From germline, CDR1 is LNHDA and CDR2 SQIVND (reference sequence). This CDR3 reads CASKDRGTALYNDYTF. The sequenced part of the CDR3 DNA is TGTGCCAGTAAGGATAGGGGGACCGCGTTGTACAATGAC.

As to this clone: The sequenced fragment ends 3 residues before the CDR3 boundary, so the rest is inferred from the germline J gene. The rearrangement joins TRBV19 to TRBJ2-1, with 11 bases lining up with TRBD2. Germline V CDR1 and CDR2: LNHDA, SQIVND (reference sequence). J lost 4 bases, V lost 10 bases, and 3 bases had no gene match. The CDR3 is made up of 13 amino acids. CDR3 bases read: TGTGCCACGGGGACTAGCGGATACAATGAG. It encodes CATGTSGYNE. The full-length CDR3 reads as CATGTSGYNEQFF.

A remark on this clone: An end of the junction does not agree with germline; a read error may underlie this. Coverage ceases 3 residues before the CDR3 finishes, and the germline J gene fills in the end. The chain combines TRBV4-2 with TRBJ1-4, with 9 bases fitting TRBD1. This CDR3 has 16 residues. Germline V gives CDR1 LGHNA, CDR2 YNFKEQ. The CDR3 bases that were read are TGCGCCAGCAGCCAAGGCCGACAGGGGGCTAATGAAAAA. Translating gives CASSQGRQGANEK. The CDR3 in its entirety is CASSQGRQGANEKLFF.

CDR3 amino acids: CASSLRDTQETQYF. The part of the CDR3 DNA that was read is TGTGCCAGCAGCCTACGGGACACTCAAGAGACC. The V gene is TRBV7-9, the J gene TRBJ2-5; tentative D call: TRBD1 (6 bases). The read halts 3 residues ahead of the CDR3 end, with the missing end drawn from the germline J gene. Germline values: CDR1 SEHNR, CDR2 FQNEAQ (reference sequence). This CDR3 has 14 amino acids. Between the trimmed V and J ends, which lost 5 bases and 2 bases, there was a span of 12 bases. The whole variable domain, remainder taken from reference TRBV7-9 and TRBJ2-5, is DTGVSQNPRHKITKRGQNVTFRCDPISEHNRLYWYRQTLGQGPEFLTYFQNEAQLEKSRLLSDRFSAERPKGSFSTLEIQRTEQGDSAMYLCASSLRDTQETQYFGPGTRLLVL.

Note on this clone: The read finishes 3 residues shy of the CDR3 end, and the germline J gene is used to complete it. The rearrangement joins TRBV10-3 to TRBJ2-3, with a tentative D call TRBD1 (6 bases). Germline CDR1 reads ENHRY; CDR2 reads SYGVKD. V was trimmed by 5 bases and J by 6 bases, leaving 27 bases between them. The CDR3 contains 18 residues. The DNA read from the CDR3 is TGTGCCATCAGTCCCCGTACCGGTGGGGGCTCGGGTACCGATACG. Its translation: CAISPRTGGGSGTDT. The whole CDR3 protein reads CAISPRTGGGSGTDTQYF.

In regard to this clone: The read is 3 residues too short to cover the CDR3 end, so that end is filled in from the germline J gene. The identical CDR3 is also encoded by other nucleotide sequences in the sample. This rearrangement joins TRBV18 to TRBJ2-3; TRBD1 matches at 7 bases. Germline CDR1 and CDR2: KGHSH and LQKENI. CDR3 length: 15 residues. The CDR3 region is CASSPTRDSQETQYF. Incomplete CDR3 DNA: TGTGCCAGCTCACCGACCCGGGACAGCCAAGAAACG.

As to this clone: The CDR3 end is not reached by the read, which stops 3 residues before it; the germline J gene fills it in. The rearrangement uses TRBV20-1 and TRBJ2-6; D not resolved. The germline V gene has CDR1 DFQATT and CDR2 SNEGSKA (reference sequence). The CDR3 loop spans 14 amino acids. V was pared by 0 bases and J by 0 bases, with 3 bases between. CDR3 DNA (partial): TGCAGTGCTAGAGAGTACTCTGGGGCCAACGTC. Amino acids: CSAREYSGANV. The CDR3 in full is CSAREYSGANVLTF.

A word on this clone: The sequence runs out 3 residues before the end of the CDR3; the remainder is reconstructed from the germline J gene. The rearrangement joins TRBV19 to TRBJ2-2, with TRBD1 matching over 7 bases. This CDR3 region has 16 residues. V shed 2 bases and J 4 bases; nucleotides not matched to a gene: 7. The V gene's germline CDR1 is LNHDA and CDR2 SQIVND (reference sequence). The covered CDR3 bases are TGTGCCAGTAGTATAACAGGGGCCCAGGTCACCGGGGAG. It translates to CASSITGAQVTGE. The CDR3 reads in full as CASSITGAQVTGELFF.

Turning to this clone: The missing CDR3 end, 3 residues past where the read stops, is filled in from the germline J gene. The chain is built from TRBV19 and TRBJ2-1; D might be TRBD1 (5 bases). V shed 3 bases and J shed 6 bases, with 15 bases lying between them. The CDR3 extends over 15 amino acids. CDR1 is LNHDA and CDR2 is SQIVND in the germline V gene (reference sequence). The DNA read from the CDR3 is TGTGCCAGTAGTATGGGGCGGTCCGCCGTCAATGAG. Translating it yields CASSMGRSAVNE. The entire CDR3 sequence reads CASSMGRSAVNEQFF.

Worth noting for this clone: With the read ending 3 residues before the CDR3 end, the germline J gene is used to fill in that end. The rearrangement joins TRBV11-1 to TRBJ2-7, with 7 bases lining up with TRBD1. CDR1 and CDR2 from the germline V gene are SGHAT and FQDESV (reference sequence). There are 14 residues in the CDR3. The ends lost 5 bases at V and 3 bases at J; junction bases unmatched: 7. The covered CDR3 bases are TGTGCCAGCAGCCAGCAACAGGGGAGCTACGAG. Its protein is CASSQQQGSYE. The entire CDR3 is CASSQQQGSYEQYF.

Concerning this clone itself: From the germline J gene comes the end of the CDR3, since the read stops 3 residues before it. The chain joins TRBV7-8 to TRBJ2-7, with TRBD2 matching 7 bases. Germline V gene data show CDR1 as SGHVS and CDR2 as FQNEAQ. With V trimmed by 1 base and J by 2 bases, 2 bases remained unmatched. This CDR3 is 14 amino acids long. The sequenced CDR3 bases are TGTGCCAGCAGCTTAGGCGGGGGTGCCTACGAG. Protein sequence: CASSLGGGAYE. The CDR3, in full, reads CASSLGGGAYEQYF.

Concerning this clone itself: The observed sequence ends 3 residues before the CDR3 terminus, with the missing tail filled in from the germline J gene. The V gene is TRBV5-6, the J gene TRBJ1-2; 8 bases match TRBD1. V was pared by 4 bases and J by 4 bases, with 6 bases of the junction left unmatched. The CDR3 spans 14 residues. Looked up from germline, CDR1 is SGHDT and CDR2 is YYEEEE. The sequenced part of the CDR3 DNA is TGTGCCAGCAGCGAGTCAGGGGGCGGCTATGGC. It codes for CASSESGGGYG. From start to end, the CDR3 is CASSESGGGYGYTF. Full variable domain (outside the CDR3, taken from reference TRBV5-6 and TRBJ1-2): DAGVTQSPTHLIKTRGQQVTLRCSPKSGHDTVSWYQQALGQGPQFIFQYYEEEERQRGNFPDRFSGHQFPNYSSELNVNALLLGDSALYLCASSESGGGYGYTFGSGTRLTVV.

Worth noting for this clone: The read ends 3 residues shy of where the CDR3 ends; the end is completed using the germline J gene. The rearrangement links TRBV5-8 to TRBJ2-5, with D uncertain. The CDR3 sequence is 15 residues long. Trimming shortened V by 0 bases and J by 3 bases, and 12 bases separated the two germline ends. The germline gives CDR1 SGHTS, CDR2 YDEGEE. The DNA read from the CDR3 is TGTGCCAGCAGCTTGGGATCGTACACCGAAGAGACC. Translation gives CASSLGSYTEET. The CDR3 as a whole reads CASSLGSYTEETQYF. The variable domain in full, with the rest retrieved from reference TRBV5-8 and TRBJ2-5, is EAGVTQSPTHLIKTRGQQATLRCSPISGHTSVYWYQQALGLGLQFLLWYDEGEERNRGNFPPRFSGRQFPNYSSELNVNALELEDSALYLCASSLGSYTEETQYFGPGTRLLVL.

Notes on this clone: The read ends 3 residues before the CDR3 terminus; that terminus is restored from the germline J gene. The chain links TRBV5-1 to TRBJ1-4; tentative D call: TRBD1 (5 bases). This CDR3 has 16 residues. Germline CDR1 is SGHRS and CDR2 is YFSETQ. CDR3 bases read: TGCGCCAGCAGCTTCGGTACAGCCTCTGGGGCCAACGTA. As protein: CASSFGTASGANV. The whole CDR3 is CASSFGTASGANVLFF.

In the case of this clone: The CDR3 extends 3 residues past the end of the read, so its final part is completed from the germline J gene. V is TRBV7-9 and J is TRBJ1-2; 11 bases align to TRBD1. Germline lookup yields CDR1 SEHNR and CDR2 FQNEAQ (reference sequence). CDR3 length: 15 amino acids. The CDR3 bases that were read are TGTGCCAGCAGCGCCCGGACAGGGGGCGCTGACGGC. This gives the protein CASSARTGGADG. The entire CDR3 protein reads CASSARTGGADGYTF.

Remarks on this clone: The read stops 3 residues short of the end of the CDR3; the missing end is completed from the germline J gene. V is TRBV19 and J is TRBJ2-5, with 7 bases that match TRBD1. Germline loops: CDR1 LNHDA, CDR2 SQIVND (reference sequence). This CDR3 has 14 amino acids. V was pared by 4 bases and J by 2 bases, with 4 bases of the junction left unmatched. The sequenced part of the CDR3 DNA is TGTGCCAGTAGTACCCGGGACAGACAAGAGACC. It codes for CASSTRDRQET. The whole CDR3 region reads CASSTRDRQETQYF. Variable domain in full (rest from reference TRBV19 and TRBJ2-5): DGGITQSPKYLFRKEGQNVTLSCEQNLNHDAMYWYRQDPGQGLRLIYYSQIVNDFQKGDIAEGYSVSREKKESFPLTVTSAQKNPTAFYLCASSTRDRQETQYFGPGTRLLVL.

A word on this clone: The sequence runs out 3 residues before the end of the CDR3; the remainder is reconstructed from the germline J gene. The chain has TRBV5-1 and TRBJ2-5; TRBD2 matches at 10 bases. V trimming: 1 base; J trimming: 1 base; junction bases outside the gene matches: 4. Germline values: CDR1 SGHRS, CDR2 YFSETQ. CDR3 length equals 16 residues. CDR3 DNA, as far as it was read: TGCGCCAGCAGCTTGCAGGCTAGCGGGGGCCAAGAGACC. Residues: CASSLQASGGQET. The full CDR3 reads CASSLQASGGQETQYF.

With respect to this clone: The sequence runs out 3 residues before the end of the CDR3; the remainder is reconstructed from the germline J gene. The chain carries TRBV18 and TRBJ2-2; no clear D. Germline-derived CDR1 and CDR2 are KGHSH and LQKENI. The CDR3 loop spans 14 amino acids. V lost 3 bases to trimming and J lost 1 base, with 6 bases between them. CDR3 sequence: CASSPQGNTGELFF. The CDR3 bases that were read are TGTGCCAGCTCACCGCAAGGGAACACCGGGGAG.

A note on this clone: The CDR3 goes on 3 residues after the read ends, and that part is filled in from the germline J gene. This sequence joins TRBV5-1 and TRBJ1-6; 9 positions match TRBD1. Germline CDR1 is SGHRS and CDR2 is YFSETQ. The ends lost 3 bases at V and 7 bases at J; junction bases unmatched: 2. There are 14 residues in the CDR3. The CDR3 loop reads CASSWTGENSPLHF. The CDR3 DNA, read in part, is TGCGCCAGCAGCTGGACAGGGGAGAATTCACCC.

About this clone: The read finishes 3 residues shy of the CDR3 end, and the germline J gene is used to complete it. This sequence joins TRBV5-5 and TRBJ2-3; D unclear. This CDR3 region has 14 residues. Germline V gene lookup returns CDR1 SGHKS and CDR2 YYEKEE (reference sequence). Here the CDR3 reads CASSLSRSNQPQYF. The sequenced CDR3 bases are TGTGCCAGCAGCTTGTCCCGTAGCAATCAGCCG. Full variable domain (outside the CDR3, taken from reference TRBV5-5 and TRBJ2-3): DAGVTQSPTHLIKTRGQQVTLRCSPISGHKSVSWYQQVLGQGPQFIFQYYEKEERGRGNFPDRFSARQFPNYSSELNVNALLLGDSALYLCASSLSRSNQPQYFGPGTRLTVL.

Details on this clone: The sequenced fragment ends 3 residues before the CDR3 boundary, so the rest is inferred from the germline J gene. The J gene is TRBJ2-7, the V gene TRBV6-2 or TRBV6-3; D is perhaps TRBD2 (6 bases). The germline V gene encodes CDR1 MNHEY and CDR2 SVGEGT. With 5 bases removed from V and 0 bases from J, the gap between germline ends came to 14 bases. CDR3 length equals 15 residues. The CDR3 sequence: CASSLRLGDSYEQYF. CDR3 bases read: TGTGCCAGCAGTCTTCGACTAGGTGACTCCTACGAG.

Note on this clone: The sequenced fragment ends 3 residues before the CDR3 boundary, so the rest is inferred from the germline J gene. The rearrangement joins TRBV7-8 to TRBJ1-2; D uncertain. There are 18 residues in the CDR3. The germline CDR1 and CDR2 sequences are SGHVS and FQNEAQ. CDR3 bases read: TGTGCCAGCAGCTTAGGACTAGCGGGTGGGCGAGACACAGATACC. Its protein product is CASSLGLAGGRDTDT. Given in full, the CDR3 is CASSLGLAGGRDTDTYTF. The full variable domain, in which reference TRBV7-8 and TRBJ1-2 provide the parts outside the CDR3, is GAGVSQSPRYKVAKRGQDVALRCDPISGHVSLFWYQQALGQGPEFLTYFQNEAQLDKSGLPSDRFFAERPEGSVSTLKIQRTQQEDSAVYLCASSLGLAGGRDTDTYTFGSGTRLTVV.

Regarding this clone: From the germline J gene comes the end of the CDR3, since the read stops 3 residues before it. The rearrangement links TRBV7-2 to TRBJ2-7; 7 bases line up with TRBD2. The CDR3 loop spans 14 amino acids. J lost 1 base, V lost 3 bases, and 3 bases had no gene match. CDR1 is SGHTA, CDR2 FQGNSA, per germline. The CDR3 DNA, read in part, is TGTGCCAGCAGCTTCTGGCGGGGGTCCTACGAG. Translating gives CASSFWRGSYE. The whole CDR3 sequence is CASSFWRGSYEQYF. Looking up the rest from reference TRBV7-2 and TRBJ2-7 gives the full variable domain: GAGVSQSPSNKVTEKGKDVELRCDPISGHTALYWYRQSLGQGLEFLIYFQGNSAPDKSGLPSDRFSAERTGGSVSTLTIQRTQQEDSAVYLCASSFWRGSYEQYFGPGTRLTVT.

As to this clone: The read halts 3 residues ahead of the CDR3 end, with the missing end drawn from the germline J gene. The chain combines TRBV20-1 with TRBJ2-7; 9 nucleotides match TRBD1. The germline V gene has CDR1 DFQATT and CDR2 SNEGSKA (reference sequence). The CDR3 length is 15 residues. J lost 5 bases, V lost 7 bases, and 15 bases had no gene match. The CDR3 protein is CSVPLPGQGFHEQYF. The DNA read from the CDR3 is TGCAGTGTTCCGTTACCGGGACAGGGCTTCCACGAG.